This T cell receptor beta chain was profiled in a study of cytomegalovirus exposure and HLA in healthy donors (dated by TCRdb to 2016 to 2017). For the wider study: The roughly 650 repertoires of the first cohort and the roughly 120 validation repertoires were produced on the same platform, according to a later analysis. The study aimed to test whether signatures of past pathogen exposure could be identified by cataloging public T cell receptors. A separate validation cohort of over 95 different subjects was used in addition to the roughly 670-subject first cohort. The study combined high-throughput TCR immunosequencing, statistical association of individual TCRs with disease status, and machine learning to predict cytomegalovirus infection status. Results and caveats for the whole study, not just this receptor: A few of the identified cytomegalovirus-associated TCR beta chains were confirmed in vitro to be specific for cytomegalovirus antigens. Across donors, most TCR sequences were observed very rarely, whereas some public TCRs were present in many individuals. The study listed 150 to 200 TCR beta chains as associated with cytomegalovirus. Of the cluster scores, 85% to 95% were above 0 in a later analysis, which found that TCRs clustered in the first cohort also tended to co-occur in the 120 or so validation repertoires. The authors suggested that the approach could potentially be generalized to other disease states and immunological phenotypes. A later analysis had no HLA typing for the validation cohort, so co-occurrence there was scored across all 130 or so repertoires. The classifier was reported to diagnose cytomegalovirus status with high specificity and sensitivity in both the original and validation cohorts.

CDR1 and CDR2, looked up from the germline V gene, are SGHTA and FQGNSA. The CDR3 measures 14 amino acids from cysteine to phenylalanine. Just CDR3 DNA is preserved here, 42 bases in frame from base 1. The germline V end is reduced by 2 bases and the J end by 3 bases; junction bases left unmatched: 1. Libraries were constructed by the immunoSEQ multiplex PCR assay. Turning to the authors' computational methods: A statistical classification framework was developed to diagnose cytomegalovirus status using the catalog of TCR beta chain sequences. This is the immuneACCESS table as TCRdb keeps it, with only in-frame sequences that have V and J called. A part of the clones is gone; compared with another copy, unresolved V genes explain less than half, and the rest is unexplained. The DNA gave D and trimming, while V, J and clone size come from that table. This sample comprises more than 110,000 clones, just under 85% of them detected only once. More than 1.4% of the sample comes from the top ten.

The donors belonged to the validation cohort of over a hundred subjects, which was separate from the roughly 700-subject first cohort. A word on this clone: Its antigen has not been determined. No base-level quality is on record; no much larger clone is a single base apart.

The source material was PBMCs. The TCR was taken from a woman between 25 and 40 years old in good health and CMV-seronegative. Here the chain combines TRBV7-2 and TRBJ2-1; TRBD1 fits 7 bases in the junction. The CDR3 region reads CASSLQGDYNEQFF. The nucleotides read TGTGCCAGCAGCTTACAGGGGGACTACAATGAGCAGTTCTTC.